Listed below are T cell receptor beta chains from one sample, sequenced in a study of CD8+CD57+ T cells in acquired aplastic anemia. TCRdb used MiXCR to reprocess the reads, holding one entry per CDR3 protein. Among some 170,000 distinct CDR3 sequences listed, under 55% were seen once. The sequencing sample was made of sorted CD4+, CD8+, or CD8+CD57+ T cells (not recorded which) from PBMCs. The receptors originated from a human donor with aplastic anemia. The CDR3 runs from the conserved cysteine through the conserved F or W. D genes are given only for firm matches. Only some rows state a clone size, as once, few, many or a class for expanded clones.

J | D | V | size | CDR3 | DNA
TRBJ1-1 | NA | TRBV12-3/TRBV12-4 | many | CASSQKGDRNTEAFF | TGTGCCAGCAGCCAGAAGGGGGACCGAAACACTGAAGCTTTCTTT
TRBJ1-6 | NA | TRBV24-1 | few | CAPLTLHF | TGTGCCCCCCTAACCCTCCACTTT
TRBJ2-5 | NA | TRBV20-1 | NA | CSAADQGETQYF | TGCAGTGCTGCGGACCAGGGGGAGACCCAGTACTTC
TRBJ1-1 | TRBD1 | TRBV3-1 | NA | CASSQTGGDTEAFF | TGTGCCAGCAGCCAAACAGGGGGGGACACTGAAGCTTTCTTT
TRBJ2-1 | NA | TRBV15 | NA | CATSRRGIEQFF | TGTGCCACCAGCAGAAGAGGTATTGAGCAGTTCTTC
TRBJ1-5 | TRBD1 | TRBV19 | NA | CASSVQGLIQPQHF | TGTGCCAGTAGTGTACAGGGGCTGATTCAGCCCCAGCATTTT
TRBJ1-2 | NA | TRBV24-1 | NA | CATSDGQNFYGYTF | TGTGCCACCAGTGACGGACAGAACTTCTATGGCTACACCTTC
TRBJ2-1 | NA | TRBV29-1 | NA | CSVPLDRPHNEQSF | TGCAGCGTCCCTCTAGATAGGCCCCACAATGAGCAGTCCTTC
TRBJ1-2 | TRBD1 | TRBV18 | NA | CASSPRSIGQGGGYTF | TGTGCCAGCTCACCAAGGAGTATTGGACAGGGAGGCGGCTACACCTTC
TRBJ2-5 | TRBD2 | TRBV20-1 | many | CSARVGGGETQYF | TGCAGTGCTAGAGTCGGGGGGGGGGAGACCCAGTACTTC
TRBJ2-5 | TRBD2 | TRBV10-2 | NA | CASSSSGRALQETQYF | TGCGCCAGCAGTAGTAGCGGGAGGGCCCTCCAAGAGACCCAGTACTTC
TRBJ1-2 | NA | TRBV12-3/TRBV12-4 | many | CATGQGSYGYTF | TGTGCCACGGGTCAGGGGAGCTATGGCTACACCTTC
TRBJ1-3 | NA | TRBV6-1 | many | CASNPQGGNTIYF | TGTGCCAGCAACCCACAGGGTGGAAACACCATATATTTT
TRBJ2-1 | NA | TRBV5-4 | few | CASSLGGRGDNEQFF | TGTGCCAGCAGCTTGGGAGGCCGCGGGGACAATGAGCAGTTCTTC
TRBJ2-5 | TRBD2 | TRBV7-2 | NA | CASSLGVAGGPETQYF | TGTGCCAGCAGCTTAGGGGTAGCGGGGGGGCCAGAGACCCAGTACTTC
TRBJ2-3 | NA | TRBV6-5 | many | CASSFRPLGITDTQYF | TGTGCCAGCAGTTTCCGCCCGTTGGGGATCACAGATACGCAGTATTTT
TRBJ2-7 | TRBD2 | TRBV4-2 | NA | CASSQEGVRLAGDEQYF | TGTGCCAGCAGCCAAGAGGGGGTTAGACTAGCGGGTGACGAGCAGTACTTC
TRBJ2-3 | NA | TRBV7-8 | many | CASTPPPQWDTQYF | TGTGCCAGCACCCCCCCCCCGCAGTGGGATACGCAGTATTTT
TRBJ2-7 | TRBD2 | TRBV3-1 | NA | CASSPRLAGAGYEQYF | TGTGCCAGCAGCCCCAGATTAGCGGGAGCAGGTTACGAGCAGTACTTC
TRBJ2-5 | TRBD2 | TRBV14 | NA | CASSPQTGLAGGEETQYF | TGTGCCAGCAGCCCACAAACCGGACTAGCGGGGGGGGAAGAGACCCAGTACTTC
TRBJ1-4 | NA | TRBV18 | few | CASSPKEGEKLFF | TGTGCCAGCTCACCGAAGGAGGGTGAAAAACTGTTTTTT
TRBJ2-7 | NA | TRBV14 | NA | CASRKEGSEQYF | TGTGCCAGCAGGAAAGAGGGGTCCGAGCAGTACTTC
TRBJ1-1 | NA | TRBV29-1 | NA | CSSNRAMSTKAFF | TGCAGCAGCAACAGGGCGATGAGCACTAAAGCTTTCTTT
TRBJ2-1 | TRBD1 | TRBV20-1 | many | CSARTGIGSLEFF | TGCAGTGCTAGGACAGGGATTGGGTCATTGGAGTTCTTC
TRBJ2-3 | TRBD2 | TRBV5-4 | NA | CASSLGLAGGPRARDTQYF | TGTGCCAGCAGCCTGGGACTAGCGGGGGGGCCCAGGGCCCGGGATACGCAGTATTTT
TRBJ1-2 | NA | TRBV6-1 | few | CASSAMGTPSLGSYGYTF | TGTGCCAGCAGTGCGATGGGGACACCATCTCTGGGATCCTATGGCTACACCTTC
TRBJ2-1 | TRBD2 | TRBV15 | NA | CATRELAGGYNEQFF | TGTGCCACCAGGGAGCTAGCGGGAGGGTACAATGAGCAGTTCTTC
TRBJ1-2 | TRBD1 | TRBV2 | NA | CATRQGGGYTF | TGTGCCACCCGACAGGGCGGTGGCTACACCTTC
TRBJ1-2 | NA | TRBV6-5 | NA | CASSSPTAPANYGYTF | TGTGCCAGCAGTTCACCGACAGCACCAGCTAACTATGGCTACACCTTC
TRBJ2-2 | NA | TRBV20-1 | many | CSASFWAGELFF | TGCAGTGCTAGTTTTTGGGCCGGGGAGCTGTTTTTT
TRBJ2-7 | NA | TRBV3-1 | many | CASSHSRSEQYF | TGTGCCAGCAGCCATAGTAGGTCCGAGCAGTACTTC
TRBJ1-2 | TRBD1 | TRBV2 | NA | CATTGTGANYGYTF | TGTGCCACCACAGGGACAGGGGCTAACTATGGCTACACCTTC
TRBJ2-1 | NA | TRBV12-3/TRBV12-4 | NA | CASSISLANEQFF | TGTGCCAGCAGCATATCACTAGCCAATGAGCAGTTCTTC
TRBJ1-6 | NA | TRBV6-1 | many | CASTRAAVTNSPLHF | TGTGCCAGCACAAGGGCGGCAGTGACTAATTCACCCCTCCACTTT
TRBJ2-7 | NA | TRBV24-1 | few | CATPDRRQYF | TGTGCCACCCCAGACCGGCGCCAGTACTTC
TRBJ2-7 | TRBD1 | TRBV6-5 | many | CASSYSTGGSGYEQYF | TGTGCCAGCAGTTATTCTACAGGGGGCTCTGGATACGAGCAGTACTTC
TRBJ1-2 | NA | TRBV6-1 | many | CASSQLDSLYGYTF | TGTGCCAGCAGTCAGCTGGACAGTCTTTATGGCTACACCTTC
TRBJ2-7 | TRBD1 | TRBV7-2 | many | CASSTQQGYEQYF | TGTGCCAGCAGCACCCAACAGGGGTACGAGCAGTACTTC
TRBJ2-3 | TRBD2 | TRBV7-6 | once | CASSLTSGGGQATQYF | TGTGCCAGCAGCTTGACTAGCGGGGGGGGCCAAGCGACCCAGTATTTT
TRBJ1-2 | NA | TRBV11-2 | many | CASSLDLGGVYGYTF | TGTGCCAGCAGCTTAGATCTGGGAGGAGTGTATGGCTACACCTTC
TRBJ2-1 | NA | TRBV2 | many | CASSGTARRTYNEQFF | TGTGCCAGCAGCGGGACGGCCCGACGGACCTACAATGAGCAGTTCTTC